This T cell receptor beta chain was recovered during a study of blood T cell repertoires in COVID-19. Turning to the study itself: Acute-phase and convalescent COVID-19 samples originated in the United States, Italy and Spain. PBMCs, B-cell-depleted T cells, or T cells were the source of the cDNA or gDNA that made up the material.

Per the original methods: Amplification from reference gene primers served as the basis for estimated nucleated cell counts. The protocol was immunoSEQ multiplex PCR, while the TCRdb copy is restricted to in-frame clones and leaves out a portion. Clonal size and the V and J genes are those of that table, whereas D and trimming came from the DNA. This sample has 120,000 to 150,000 clones; approximately 86% occur once, and the top ten carry around 8.4%. Losses at the gene ends were 3 bases for V and 0 bases for J; bases not matched to a gene: 8. CDR3 length: 17 residues. CDR1 and CDR2 from the germline V gene are MDHEN and SYDVKM.

This receptor was taken from a woman aged 55-70 years with acute or convalescent COVID-19. The sequenced material came from peripheral blood. The chain joins TRBV28 to TRBJ1-5; 7 nucleotides line up with TRBD1. The CDR3 DNA is TGTGCCAGCAGTTTCCATACGACAGGGTATAGCAATCAGCCCCAGCATTTT. Translating it yields CASSFHTTGYSNQPQHF.